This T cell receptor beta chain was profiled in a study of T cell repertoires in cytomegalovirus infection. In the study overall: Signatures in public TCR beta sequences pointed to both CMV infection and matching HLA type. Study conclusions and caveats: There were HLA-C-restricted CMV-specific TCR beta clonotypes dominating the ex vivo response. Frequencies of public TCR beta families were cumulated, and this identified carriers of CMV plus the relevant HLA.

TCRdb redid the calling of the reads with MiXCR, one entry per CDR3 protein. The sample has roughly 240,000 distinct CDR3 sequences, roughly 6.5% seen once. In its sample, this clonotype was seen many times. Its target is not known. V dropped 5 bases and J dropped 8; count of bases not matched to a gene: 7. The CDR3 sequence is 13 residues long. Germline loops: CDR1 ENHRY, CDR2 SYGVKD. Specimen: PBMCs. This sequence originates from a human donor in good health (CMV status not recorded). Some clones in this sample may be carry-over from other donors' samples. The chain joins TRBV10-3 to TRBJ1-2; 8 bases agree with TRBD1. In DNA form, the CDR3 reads TGTGCCATCAGTCCGGACAGGGTTAACGGCTACACCTTC. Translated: CAISPDRVNGYTF.